The source of this T cell receptor (beta chain) is a study of blood T cell repertoires in COVID-19. Assay: immunoSEQ multiplex PCR; the TCRdb copy retains only in-frame clones and omits some. The sample lists 97,000 or so clones; around 73% were seen once. CDR1 SGHNT and CDR2 YYREEE come from the germline V gene (reference sequence). Trimming removed 9 bases from V and 4 bases from J; junction bases left unmatched: 7. The CDR3 extends over 14 amino acids. V usage is TRBV5-4 and J usage is TRBJ1-1, with 12 bases aligning to TRBD1. The material sequenced was peripheral blood. This clonotype was obtained from a man aged 55-75 years with active or convalescent COVID-19. DNA of the CDR3: TGTGCCATAGGGACAGGGGGCGCGAGCACTGAAGCTTTCTTT. As protein: CAIGTGGASTEAFF.